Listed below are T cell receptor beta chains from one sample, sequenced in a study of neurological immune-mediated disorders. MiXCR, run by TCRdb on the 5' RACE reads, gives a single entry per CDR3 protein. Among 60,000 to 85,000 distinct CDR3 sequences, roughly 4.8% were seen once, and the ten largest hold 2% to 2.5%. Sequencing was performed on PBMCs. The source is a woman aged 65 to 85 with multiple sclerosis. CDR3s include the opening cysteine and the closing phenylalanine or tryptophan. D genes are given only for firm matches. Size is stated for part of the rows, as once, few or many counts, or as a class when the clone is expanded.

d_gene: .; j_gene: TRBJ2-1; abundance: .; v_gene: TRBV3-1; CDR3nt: TGTGCCAGCAGGAGGACTGAGGAAACGTTCTTC; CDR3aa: CASRRTEETFF
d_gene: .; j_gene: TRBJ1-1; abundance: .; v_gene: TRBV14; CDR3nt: TGTGCCAGCAGCCACACGCCAGGGACGTCTGAAGCTTTCTTT; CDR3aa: CASSHTPGTSEAFF
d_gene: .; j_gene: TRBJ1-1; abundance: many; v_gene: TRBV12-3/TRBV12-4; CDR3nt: TGTGCCAGCAGCGCCAGGGAGGGGAACACTGAAGCTTTCTTT; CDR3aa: CASSAREGNTEAFF
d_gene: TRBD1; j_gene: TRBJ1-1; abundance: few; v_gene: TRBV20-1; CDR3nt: TGCAGTGCTACCAGGGACAGGAGGACTGAAGCTTTCTTT; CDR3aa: CSATRDRRTEAFF
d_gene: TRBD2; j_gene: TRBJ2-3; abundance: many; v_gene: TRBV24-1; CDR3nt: TGTGCCACCAGTGCGTCCGGGACTAACACAGATACGCAGTATTTT; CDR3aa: CATSASGTNTDTQYF
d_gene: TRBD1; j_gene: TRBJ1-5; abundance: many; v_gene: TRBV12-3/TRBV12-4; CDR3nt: TGTGCCAGCAGTTTAAGTGGGACAGGGAATCAGCCCCAGCATTTT; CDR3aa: CASSLSGTGNQPQHF
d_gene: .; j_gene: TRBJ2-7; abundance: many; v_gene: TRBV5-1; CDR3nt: TGCGCCAGCAGCTTGGGGGGGGAGAGGCAGTACTTC; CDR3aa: CASSLGGERQYF
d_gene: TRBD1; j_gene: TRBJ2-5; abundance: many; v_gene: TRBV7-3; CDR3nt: TGTGCCAGCAGCATGACAGGGGCGGGAGAGACCCAGTACTTC; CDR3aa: CASSMTGAGETQYF
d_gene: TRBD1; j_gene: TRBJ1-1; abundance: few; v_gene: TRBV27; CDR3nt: TGTGCCAGCAGCTCCACAGGGGGGAACACTGAAGCTTTCTTT; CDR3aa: CASSSTGGNTEAFF
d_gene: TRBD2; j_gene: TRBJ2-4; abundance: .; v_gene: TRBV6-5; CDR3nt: TGTGCCAGCAGTTACTCGCCCCTAGCGGGAGATGCCAAAAACATTCAGTACTTC; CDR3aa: CASSYSPLAGDAKNIQYF
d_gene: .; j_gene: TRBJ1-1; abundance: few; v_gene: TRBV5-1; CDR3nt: TGCGCCAGCAGCTTAGCCAGCGGATGGAACACTGAAGCTTTCTTT; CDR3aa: CASSLASGWNTEAFF
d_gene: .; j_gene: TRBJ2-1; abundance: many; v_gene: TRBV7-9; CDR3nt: TGTGCCAGCAGCTTAGAGTCCTACAATGAGCAGTTCTTC; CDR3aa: CASSLESYNEQFF
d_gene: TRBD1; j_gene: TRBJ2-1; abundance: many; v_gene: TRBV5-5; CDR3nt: TGTGCCAGCAGCTTGGGGGACAGCTACAATGAGCAGTTCTTC; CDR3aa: CASSLGDSYNEQFF
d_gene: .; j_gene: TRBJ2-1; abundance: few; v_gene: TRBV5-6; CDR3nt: TGTGCCAGCAGCATTCGGGGGAGCAAGGGAAATGAGCAGTTCTTC; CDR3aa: CASSIRGSKGNEQFF
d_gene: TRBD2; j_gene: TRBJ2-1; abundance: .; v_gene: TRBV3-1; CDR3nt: TGTGCCAGCAGCCAAGAGAAGGGAACTAGCGGGTTTCGGCCTTACAATGAGCAGTTCTTC; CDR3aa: CASSQEKGTSGFRPYNEQFF
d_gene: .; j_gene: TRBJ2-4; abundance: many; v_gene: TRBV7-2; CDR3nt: TGTGCCAGCCTTGAAGGGAACATTCAGTACTTC; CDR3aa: CASLEGNIQYF
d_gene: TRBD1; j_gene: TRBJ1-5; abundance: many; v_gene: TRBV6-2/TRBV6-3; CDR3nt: TGTGCCAGCAGTTACCCCGGACAGGGCCAGCATTTT; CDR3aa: CASSYPGQGQHF
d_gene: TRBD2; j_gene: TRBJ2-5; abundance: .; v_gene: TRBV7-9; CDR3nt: TGTGCCAGCAGCGAGAGGGGTCGGTCCGGCGGGAGAGGTGAAGAGACCCAGTACTTC; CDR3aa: CASSERGRSGGRGEETQYF
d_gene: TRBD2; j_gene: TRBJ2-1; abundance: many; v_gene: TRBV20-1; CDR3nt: TGCAGTGCTAGGGACCCTAGCGGATACAATGAGCAGTTCTTC; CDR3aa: CSARDPSGYNEQFF
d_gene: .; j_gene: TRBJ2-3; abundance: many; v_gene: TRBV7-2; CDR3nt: TGTGCCAATAAAATAAGCACAGATACGCAGTATTTT; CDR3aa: CANKISTDTQYF
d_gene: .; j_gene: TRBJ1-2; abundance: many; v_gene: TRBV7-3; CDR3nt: TGTGCCAGCAGCGTCGGGACGGATGCCGATGGCTACACCTTC; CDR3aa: CASSVGTDADGYTF
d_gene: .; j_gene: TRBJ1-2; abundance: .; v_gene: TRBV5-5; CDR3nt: TGTGCCAGCAGCTTGAAGGACTATGGCTACACCTTC; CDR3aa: CASSLKDYGYTF
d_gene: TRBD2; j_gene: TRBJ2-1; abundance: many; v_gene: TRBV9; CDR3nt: TGTGCCAGCAGCGTAGAACTAGCGGGTTACAATGAGCAGTTCTTC; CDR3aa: CASSVELAGYNEQFF
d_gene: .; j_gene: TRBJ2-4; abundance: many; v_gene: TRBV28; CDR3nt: TGTGCCAGCAGTCTGCGGACCTACCGCGGAATAAACATTCAGTACTTC; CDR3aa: CASSLRTYRGINIQYF
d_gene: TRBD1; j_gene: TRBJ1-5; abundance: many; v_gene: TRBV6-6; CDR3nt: TGTGCCAGCAGTTCCAGGGGGCCCTATCAGCCCCAGCATTTT; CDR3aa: CASSSRGPYQPQHF
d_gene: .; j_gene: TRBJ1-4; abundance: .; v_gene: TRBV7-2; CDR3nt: TGTGCCAGCAGCTTAGGGACACTGACTTATGAAAAACTGTTTTTT; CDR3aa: CASSLGTLTYEKLFF
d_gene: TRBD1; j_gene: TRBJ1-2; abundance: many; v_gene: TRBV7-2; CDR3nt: TGTGCCAGCAGCGGAAGACAGGGCGGTAATGGCTACACCTTC; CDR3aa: CASSGRQGGNGYTF
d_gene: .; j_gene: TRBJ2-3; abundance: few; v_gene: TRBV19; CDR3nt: TGTGCCAGTAGTATAGGGGTAGCGGAGGCAGATACGCAGTATTTT; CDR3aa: CASSIGVAEADTQYF
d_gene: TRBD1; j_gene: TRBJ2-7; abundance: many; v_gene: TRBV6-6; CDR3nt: TGTGCCAGCAGTTATTCCGGGACAGGGTCTTACGAGCAGTACTTC; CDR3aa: CASSYSGTGSYEQYF
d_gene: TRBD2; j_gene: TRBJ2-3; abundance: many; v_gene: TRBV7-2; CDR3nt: TGTGCCAGCAGCCGACTTAGCGGGAGGTCCTCGGGGGCAGATACGCAGTATTTT; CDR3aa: CASSRLSGRSSGADTQYF
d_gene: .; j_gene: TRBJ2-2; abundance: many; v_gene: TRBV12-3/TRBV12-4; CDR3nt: TGTGCCAGCAACGTTCAGGGGAACACCGGGGAGCTGTTTTTT; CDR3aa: CASNVQGNTGELFF
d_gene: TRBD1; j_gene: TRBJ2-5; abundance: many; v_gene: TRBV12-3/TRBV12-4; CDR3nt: TGTGCCAGCAGTCCCCGGGACAGGGGCGAGACCCAGTACTTC; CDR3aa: CASSPRDRGETQYF
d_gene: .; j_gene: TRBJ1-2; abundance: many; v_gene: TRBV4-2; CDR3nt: TGTGCCAGCAGCCAAGATGGGACGTTCTATGGCTACACCTTC; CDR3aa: CASSQDGTFYGYTF
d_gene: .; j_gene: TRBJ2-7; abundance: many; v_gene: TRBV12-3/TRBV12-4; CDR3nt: TGTGCCAGCAGTCCGGGCTCCTACGAGCAGTACTTC; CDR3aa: CASSPGSYEQYF
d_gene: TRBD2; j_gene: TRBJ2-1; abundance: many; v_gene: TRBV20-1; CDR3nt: TGCAGTGCCCCGGGACTAGCGGGACTGAGCTCCTACAATGAGCAGTTCTTC; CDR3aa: CSAPGLAGLSSYNEQFF
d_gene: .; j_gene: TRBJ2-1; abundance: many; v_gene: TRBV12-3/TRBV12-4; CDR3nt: TGTGCCAGCAGTCCTAGCGTACTACCGGGGGATGAGCAGTTCTTC; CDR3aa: CASSPSVLPGDEQFF
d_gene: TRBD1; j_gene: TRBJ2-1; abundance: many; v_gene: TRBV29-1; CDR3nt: TGCAGCGTTGACAGGACAGGGCGCAATGAGCAGTTCTTC; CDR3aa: CSVDRTGRNEQFF